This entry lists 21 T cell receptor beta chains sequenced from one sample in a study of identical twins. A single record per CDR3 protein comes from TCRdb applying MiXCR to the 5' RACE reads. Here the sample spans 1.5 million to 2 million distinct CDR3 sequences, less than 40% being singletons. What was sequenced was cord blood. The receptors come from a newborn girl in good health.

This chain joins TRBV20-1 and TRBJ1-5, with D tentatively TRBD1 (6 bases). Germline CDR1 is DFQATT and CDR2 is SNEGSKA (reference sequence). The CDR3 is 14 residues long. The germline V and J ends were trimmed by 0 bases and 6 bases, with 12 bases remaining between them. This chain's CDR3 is CSARDLQGTQPQHF. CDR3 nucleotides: TGCAGTGCTAGAGATCTCCAGGGGACTCAGCCCCAGCATTTT.

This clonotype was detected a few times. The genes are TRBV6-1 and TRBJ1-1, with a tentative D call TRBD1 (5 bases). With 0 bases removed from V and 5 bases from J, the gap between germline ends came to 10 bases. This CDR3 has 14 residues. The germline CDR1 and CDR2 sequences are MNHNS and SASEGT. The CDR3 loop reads CASSEAQGWTEAFF. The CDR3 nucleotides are TGTGCCAGCAGTGAAGCCCAGGGTTGGACTGAAGCTTTCTTT.

CDR3 coding DNA: TGTGCCAGCAGCTTGTGGGCGGCAGTCAAAAACATTCAGTACTTC. The encoded protein is CASSLWAAVKNIQYF. J is TRBJ2-4 and V is TRBV5-6; D ambiguous. CDR1 and CDR2 from the germline V gene are SGHDT and YYEEEE. Trimming pared 1 base from V and 3 bases from J, leaving 11 bases between. The CDR3 consists of 15 residues.

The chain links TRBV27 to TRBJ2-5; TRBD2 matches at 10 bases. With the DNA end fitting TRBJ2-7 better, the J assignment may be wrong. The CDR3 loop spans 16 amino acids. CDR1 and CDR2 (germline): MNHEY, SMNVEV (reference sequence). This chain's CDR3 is CASTPFPGLARNEQYF. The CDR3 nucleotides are TGTGCCAGCACCCCATTTCCGGGACTAGCGAGGAACGAGCAGTACTTC.

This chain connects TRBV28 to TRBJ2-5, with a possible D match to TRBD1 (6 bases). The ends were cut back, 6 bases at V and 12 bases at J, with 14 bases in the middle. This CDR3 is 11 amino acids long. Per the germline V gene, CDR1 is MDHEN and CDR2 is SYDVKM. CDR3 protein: CASSERDTKYF. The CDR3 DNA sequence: TGTGCCAGCAGCGAACGGGACACCAAGTACTTC.

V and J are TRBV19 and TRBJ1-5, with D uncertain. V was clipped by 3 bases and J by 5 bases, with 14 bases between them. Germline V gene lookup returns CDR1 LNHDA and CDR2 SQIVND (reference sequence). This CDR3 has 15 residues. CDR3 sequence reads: CASSILLMGDQPQHF. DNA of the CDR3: TGTGCCAGTAGTATCCTCCTTATGGGCGATCAGCCCCAGCATTTT.

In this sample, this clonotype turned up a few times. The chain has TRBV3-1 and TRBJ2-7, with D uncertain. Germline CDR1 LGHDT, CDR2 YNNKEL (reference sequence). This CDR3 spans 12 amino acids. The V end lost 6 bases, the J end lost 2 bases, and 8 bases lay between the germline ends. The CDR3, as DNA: TGTGCCAGCAGGTTCCGGGCCTACGAGCAGTACTTC. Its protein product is CASRFRAYEQYF.

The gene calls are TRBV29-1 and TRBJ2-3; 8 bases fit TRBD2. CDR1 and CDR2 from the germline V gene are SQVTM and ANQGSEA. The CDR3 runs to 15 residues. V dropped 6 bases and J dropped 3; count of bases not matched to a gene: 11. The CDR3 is CSVRGGSGSTDTQYF. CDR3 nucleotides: TGCAGCGTGAGGGGAGGGAGCGGGAGTACAGATACGCAGTATTTT.

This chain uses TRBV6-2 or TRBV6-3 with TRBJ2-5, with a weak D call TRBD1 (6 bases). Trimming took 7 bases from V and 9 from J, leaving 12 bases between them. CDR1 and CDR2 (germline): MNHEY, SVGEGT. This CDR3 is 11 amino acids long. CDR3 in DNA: TGTGCCAGCAATGACGGACAGCCCCAGTACTTC. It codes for CASNDGQPQYF.

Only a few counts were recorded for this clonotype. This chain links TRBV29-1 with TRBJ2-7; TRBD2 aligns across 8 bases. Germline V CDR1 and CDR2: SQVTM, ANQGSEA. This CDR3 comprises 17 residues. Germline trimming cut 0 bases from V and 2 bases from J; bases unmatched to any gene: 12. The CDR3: CSVEDLERGGLAYEQYF. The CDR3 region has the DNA TGCAGCGTTGAAGATCTTGAGAGGGGGGGACTAGCCTACGAGCAGTACTTC.

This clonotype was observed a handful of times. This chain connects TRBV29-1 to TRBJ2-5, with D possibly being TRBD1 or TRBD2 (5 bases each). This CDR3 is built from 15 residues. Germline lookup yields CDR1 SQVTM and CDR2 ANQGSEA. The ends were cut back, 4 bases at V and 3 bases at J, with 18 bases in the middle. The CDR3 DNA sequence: TGCAGCGTTGGAAGTCCCTGGGGGACCGAAGAGACCCAGTACTTC. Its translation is CSVGSPWGTEETQYF.

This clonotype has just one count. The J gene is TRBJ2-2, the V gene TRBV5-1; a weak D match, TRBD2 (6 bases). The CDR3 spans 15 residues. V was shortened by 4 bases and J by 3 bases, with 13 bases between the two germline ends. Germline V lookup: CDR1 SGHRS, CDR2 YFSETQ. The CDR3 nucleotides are TGCGCCAGCAGCGCCGGGAGCACCGACACCGGGGAGCTGTTTTTT. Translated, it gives CASSAGSTDTGELFF. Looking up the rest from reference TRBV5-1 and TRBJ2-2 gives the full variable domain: KAGVTQTPRYLIKTRGQQVTLSCSPISGHRSVSWYQQTPGQGLQFLFEYFSETQRNKGNFPGRFSGRQFSNSRSEMNVSTLELGDSALYLCASSAGSTDTGELFFGEGSRLTVL.

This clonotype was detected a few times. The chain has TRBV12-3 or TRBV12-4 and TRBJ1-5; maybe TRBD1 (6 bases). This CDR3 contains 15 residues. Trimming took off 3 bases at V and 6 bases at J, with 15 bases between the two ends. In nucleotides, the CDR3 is TGTGCCAGCAGTTTGTTCACAGGGAGGGGTCAGCCCCAGCATTTT. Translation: CASSLFTGRGQPQHF.

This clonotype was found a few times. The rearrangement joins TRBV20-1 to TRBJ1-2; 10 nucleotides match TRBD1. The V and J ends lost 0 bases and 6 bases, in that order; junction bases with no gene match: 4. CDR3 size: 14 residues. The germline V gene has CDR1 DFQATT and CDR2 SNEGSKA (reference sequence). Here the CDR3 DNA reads TGCAGTGCTAGAGATCCAGGGACAGGGGATGGCTACACCTTC. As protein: CSARDPGTGDGYTF.

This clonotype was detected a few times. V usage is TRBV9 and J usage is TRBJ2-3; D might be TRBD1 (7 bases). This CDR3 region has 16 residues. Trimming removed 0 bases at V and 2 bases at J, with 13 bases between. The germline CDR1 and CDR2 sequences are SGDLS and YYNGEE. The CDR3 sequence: CASSVEGGGNTDTQYF. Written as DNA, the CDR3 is TGTGCCAGCAGCGTAGAAGGAGGGGGCAACACAGATACGCAGTATTTT. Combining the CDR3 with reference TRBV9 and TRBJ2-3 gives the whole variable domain DSGVTQTPKHLITATGQRVTLRCSPRSGDLSVYWYQQSLDQGLQFLIQYYNGEERAKGNILERFSAQQFPDLHSELNLSSLELGDSALYFCASSVEGGGNTDTQYFGPGTRLTVL.

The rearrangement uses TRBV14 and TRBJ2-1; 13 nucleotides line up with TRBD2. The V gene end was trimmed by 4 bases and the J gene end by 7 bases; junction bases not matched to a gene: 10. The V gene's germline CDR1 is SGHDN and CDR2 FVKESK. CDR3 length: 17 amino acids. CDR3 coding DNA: TGTGCCAGCAGCCCCTTTCTACTAGCGGGGGGGCGAAATGAGCAGTTCTTC. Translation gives CASSPFLLAGGRNEQFF. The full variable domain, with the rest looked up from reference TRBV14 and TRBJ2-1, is EAGVTQFPSHSVIEKGQTVTLRCDPISGHDNLYWYRRVMGKEIKFLLHFVKESKQDESGMPNNRFLAERTGGTYSTLKVQPAELEDSGVYFCASSPFLLAGGRNEQFFGPGTRLTVL.

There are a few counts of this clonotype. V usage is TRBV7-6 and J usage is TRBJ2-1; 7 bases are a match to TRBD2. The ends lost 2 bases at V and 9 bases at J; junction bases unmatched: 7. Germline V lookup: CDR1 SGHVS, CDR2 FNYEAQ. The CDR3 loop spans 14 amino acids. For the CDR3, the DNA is TGTGCCAGCAGCTTAACGCGGGAGTCTGGTGAGCAGTTCTTC. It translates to CASSLTRESGEQFF.

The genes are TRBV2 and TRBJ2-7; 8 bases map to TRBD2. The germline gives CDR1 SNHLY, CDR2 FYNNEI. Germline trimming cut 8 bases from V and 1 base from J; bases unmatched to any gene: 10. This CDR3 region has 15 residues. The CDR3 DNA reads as TGTGCCAGCCGAAATCAGCGGGGGAGGTCCTACGAGCAGTACTTC. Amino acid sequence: CASRNQRGRSYEQYF.

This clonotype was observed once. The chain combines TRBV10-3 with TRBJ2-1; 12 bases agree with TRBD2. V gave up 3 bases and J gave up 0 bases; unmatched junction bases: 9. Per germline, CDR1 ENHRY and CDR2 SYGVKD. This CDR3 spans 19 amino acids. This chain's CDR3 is CAISDSGLAGLSSYNEQFF. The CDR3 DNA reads TGTGCCATCAGTGATTCAGGACTAGCGGGGCTAAGCTCCTACAATGAGCAGTTCTTC.

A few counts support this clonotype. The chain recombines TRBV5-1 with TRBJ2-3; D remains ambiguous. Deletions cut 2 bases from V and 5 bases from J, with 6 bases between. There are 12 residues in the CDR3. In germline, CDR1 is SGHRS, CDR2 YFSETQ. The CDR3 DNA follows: TGCGCCAGCAGCTTCTCGAAAGATACGCAGTATTTT. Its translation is CASSFSKDTQYF.

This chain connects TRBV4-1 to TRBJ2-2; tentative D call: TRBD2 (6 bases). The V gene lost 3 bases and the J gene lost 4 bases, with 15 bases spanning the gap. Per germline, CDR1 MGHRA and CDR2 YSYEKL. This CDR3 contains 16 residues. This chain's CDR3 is CASSHPLASATGELFF. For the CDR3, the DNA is TGCGCCAGCAGCCACCCCCTAGCGTCGGCCACCGGGGAGCTGTTTTTT.